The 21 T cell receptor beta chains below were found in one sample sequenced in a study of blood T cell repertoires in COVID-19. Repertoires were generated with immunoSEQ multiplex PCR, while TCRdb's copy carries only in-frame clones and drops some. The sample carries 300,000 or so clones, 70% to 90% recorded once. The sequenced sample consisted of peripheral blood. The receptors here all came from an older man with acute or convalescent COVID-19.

CDR3 DNA sequence: TGTGCCACCAGTGATTTGCAATTAGCGGGGGGGAGGCAGTTCTTC. Translated, it gives CATSDLQLAGGRQFF. This chain links TRBV24-1 with TRBJ2-1; 11 bases align to TRBD2. Per the germline V gene, CDR1 is KGHDR and CDR2 is SFDVKD. The junction had 6 bases not matched to a gene; V was cut back by 0 bases and J by 12 bases. The CDR3 is 15 residues long.

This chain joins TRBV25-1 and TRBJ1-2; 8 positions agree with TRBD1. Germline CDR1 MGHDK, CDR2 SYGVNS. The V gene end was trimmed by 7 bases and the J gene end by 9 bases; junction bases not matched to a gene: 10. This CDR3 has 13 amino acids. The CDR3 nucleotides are TGTGCCAGCAACGGACAGGGCGGTATGAGCTACACCTTC. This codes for CASNGQGGMSYTF.

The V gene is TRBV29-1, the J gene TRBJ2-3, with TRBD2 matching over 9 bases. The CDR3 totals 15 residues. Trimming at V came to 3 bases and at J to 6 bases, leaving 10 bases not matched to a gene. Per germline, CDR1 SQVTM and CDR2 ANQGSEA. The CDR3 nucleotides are TGCAGCGTTGAGGGCGGGAGGGCCGAATGGGATACGCAGTATTTT. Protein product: CSVEGGRAEWDTQYF.

The CDR3 bases are TGCGCCAGCTCACAGAGTAGCAATCAGCCCCAGCATTTT. Its translation: CASSQSSNQPQHF. The gene calls are TRBV5-1 and TRBJ1-5, with unresolved D. The CDR3 sequence is 13 residues long. In germline, CDR1 is SGHRS, CDR2 YFSETQ. Trimming removed 7 bases at V and 0 bases at J, with 8 bases between.

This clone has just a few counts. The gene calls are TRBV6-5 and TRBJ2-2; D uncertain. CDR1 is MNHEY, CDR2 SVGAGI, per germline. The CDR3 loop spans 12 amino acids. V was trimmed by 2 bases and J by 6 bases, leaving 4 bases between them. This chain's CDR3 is CASSYPAGELFF. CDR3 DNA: TGTGCCAGCAGTTACCCTGCCGGGGAGCTGTTTTTT.

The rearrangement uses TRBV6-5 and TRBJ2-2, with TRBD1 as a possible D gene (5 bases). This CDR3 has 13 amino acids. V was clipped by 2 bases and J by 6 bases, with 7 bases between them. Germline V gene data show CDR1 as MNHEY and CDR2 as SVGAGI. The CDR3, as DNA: TGTGCCAGCAGTTACGGGGCGGCCGGGGAGCTGTTTTTT. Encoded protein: CASSYGAAGELFF.

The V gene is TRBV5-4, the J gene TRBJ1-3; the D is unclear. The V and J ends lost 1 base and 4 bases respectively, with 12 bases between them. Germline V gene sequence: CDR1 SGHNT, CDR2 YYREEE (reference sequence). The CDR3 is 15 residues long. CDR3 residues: CASSLYPPSGNTIYF. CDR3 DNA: TGTGCCAGCAGCTTGTACCCCCCAAGCGGAAACACCATATATTTT.

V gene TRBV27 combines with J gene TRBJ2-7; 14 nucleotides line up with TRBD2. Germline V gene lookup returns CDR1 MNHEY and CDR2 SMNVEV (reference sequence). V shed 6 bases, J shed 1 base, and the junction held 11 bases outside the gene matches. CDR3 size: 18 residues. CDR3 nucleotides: TGTGCCAGCAGACGTTCGGGACTAGCGGGAGATTGGTCCTACGAGCAGTACTTC. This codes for CASRRSGLAGDWSYEQYF.

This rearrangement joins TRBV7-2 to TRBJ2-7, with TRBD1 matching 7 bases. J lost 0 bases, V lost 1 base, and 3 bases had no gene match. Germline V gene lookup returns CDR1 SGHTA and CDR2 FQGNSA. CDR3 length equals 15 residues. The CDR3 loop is CASSLEDRYSYEQYF. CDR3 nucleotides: TGTGCCAGCAGCTTAGAGGACAGGTACTCCTACGAGCAGTACTTC.

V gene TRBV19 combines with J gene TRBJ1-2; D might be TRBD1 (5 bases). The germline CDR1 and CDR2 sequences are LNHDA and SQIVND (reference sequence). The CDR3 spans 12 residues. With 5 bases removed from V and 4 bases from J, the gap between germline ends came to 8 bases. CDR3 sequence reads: CASSWRGYGYTF. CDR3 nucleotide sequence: TGTGCCAGTAGTTGGAGGGGCTATGGCTACACCTTC.

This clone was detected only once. Here the CDR3 DNA reads TGCAGCGTGGCCGACTGGCAAGAGACCCAGTACTTC. Protein sequence: CSVADWQETQYF. V and J are TRBV29-1 and TRBJ2-5; no clear D gene. Trimming took 6 bases from V and 2 from J, leaving 10 bases between them. There are 12 residues in the CDR3. Germline CDR1 SQVTM, CDR2 ANQGSEA.

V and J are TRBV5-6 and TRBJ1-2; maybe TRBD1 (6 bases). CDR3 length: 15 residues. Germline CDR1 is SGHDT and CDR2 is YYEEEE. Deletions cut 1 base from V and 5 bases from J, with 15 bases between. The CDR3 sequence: CASSLLRGPRYGYTF. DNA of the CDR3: TGTGCCAGCAGCTTGTTGCGGGGGCCTCGGTATGGCTACACCTTC.

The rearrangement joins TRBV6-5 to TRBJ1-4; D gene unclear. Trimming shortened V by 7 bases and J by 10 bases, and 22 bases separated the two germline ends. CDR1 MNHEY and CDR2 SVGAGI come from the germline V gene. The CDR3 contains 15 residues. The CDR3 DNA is TGTGCCAGCATCCCCCAGATGTCAGGCCGCCTAAAACTGTTTTTT. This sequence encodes CASIPQMSGRLKLFF.

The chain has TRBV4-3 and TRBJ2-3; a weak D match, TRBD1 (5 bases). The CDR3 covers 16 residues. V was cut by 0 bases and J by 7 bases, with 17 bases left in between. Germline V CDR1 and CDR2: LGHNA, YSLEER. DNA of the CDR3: TGCGCCAGCAGCCAAGATCGCCAGGGATCCTTTAATACGCAGTATTTT. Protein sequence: CASSQDRQGSFNTQYF.

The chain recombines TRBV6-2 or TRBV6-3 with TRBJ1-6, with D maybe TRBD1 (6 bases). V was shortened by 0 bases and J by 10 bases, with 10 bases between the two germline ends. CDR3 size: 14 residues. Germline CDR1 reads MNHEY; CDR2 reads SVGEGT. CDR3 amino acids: CASSYSVRGSPLHF. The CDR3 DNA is TGTGCCAGCAGTTACTCTGTCAGGGGCTCACCCCTCCACTTT.

The CDR3 sequence is CATGSTSGTQDTQYF. The CDR3 bases are TGTGCCACCGGAAGTACGAGCGGGACTCAAGATACGCAGTATTTT. This sequence joins TRBV24-1 and TRBJ2-3, with TRBD2 matching over 7 bases. The trim removed 9 bases at V and 5 bases at J, leaving 13 bases unmatched. The CDR3 is made up of 15 amino acids. The germline gives CDR1 KGHDR, CDR2 SFDVKD.

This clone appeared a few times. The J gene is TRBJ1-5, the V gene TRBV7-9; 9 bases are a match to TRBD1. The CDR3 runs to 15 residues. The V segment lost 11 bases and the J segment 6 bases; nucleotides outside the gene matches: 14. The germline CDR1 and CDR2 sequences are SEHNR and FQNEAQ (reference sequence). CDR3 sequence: CAVERETGGPQPQHF. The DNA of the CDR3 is TGTGCCGTAGAACGTGAGACAGGGGGACCTCAGCCCCAGCATTTT.

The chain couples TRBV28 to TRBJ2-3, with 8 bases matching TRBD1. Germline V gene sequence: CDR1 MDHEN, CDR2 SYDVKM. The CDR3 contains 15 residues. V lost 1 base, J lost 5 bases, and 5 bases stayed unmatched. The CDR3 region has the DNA TGTGCCAGCAGTTTATTGACAGGGGTTGTAGATACGCAGTATTTT. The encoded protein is CASSLLTGVVDTQYF.

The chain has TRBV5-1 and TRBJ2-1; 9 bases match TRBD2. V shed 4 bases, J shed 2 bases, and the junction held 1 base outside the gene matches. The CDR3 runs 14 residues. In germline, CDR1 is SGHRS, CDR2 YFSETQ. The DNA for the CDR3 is TGCGCCAGCAGCCAGCGGGAGGCCTACAATGAGCAGTTCTTC. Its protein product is CASSQREAYNEQFF.

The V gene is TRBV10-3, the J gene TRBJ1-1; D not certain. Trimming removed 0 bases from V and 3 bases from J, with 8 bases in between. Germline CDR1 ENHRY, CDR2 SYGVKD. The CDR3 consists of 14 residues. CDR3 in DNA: TGTGCCATCAGTGAGTCTCCCCTCTACACTGAAGCTTTCTTT. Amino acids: CAISESPLYTEAFF.

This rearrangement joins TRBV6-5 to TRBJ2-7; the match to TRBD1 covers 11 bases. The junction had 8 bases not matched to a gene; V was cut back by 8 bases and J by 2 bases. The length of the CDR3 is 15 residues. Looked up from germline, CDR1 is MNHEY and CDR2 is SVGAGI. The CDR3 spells CASHGGTGGTYEQYF. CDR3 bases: TGTGCCAGCCATGGAGGGACAGGGGGAACCTACGAGCAGTACTTC.